This T cell receptor beta chain appears in the sequencing data of a study of cytomegalovirus exposure and HLA in healthy donors. Across the study: Early released data comprised about 90 million unique TCRs from HLA-typed donors.

Findings of the study overall: The listing of roughly 160 TCR beta chains classed them as cytomegalovirus-associated. V- and J-gene trimming of TCR beta was linked (in a later analysis) to a missense DCLRE1C variant.

The germline V gene encodes CDR1 SGDLS and CDR2 YYNGEE. After removal of 6 bases from V and 0 bases from J, the junction contained 8 bases not matched to a gene. CDR3 size: 16 residues. The PCR was carried out with 60 Vbeta primers and 13 Jbeta primers. How the authors handled the data: About 10 million of around 85 million unique TCR beta chains were shared, per a later count. Sequenced by immunoSEQ multiplex PCR; TCRdb stores in-frame clones only, minus some. D and trimming come from the DNA, and the V and J calls and clone size come from that table. The sample holds just under 95,000 clones, approximately 80% seen once. Comment on this clone: Its antigen remains unidentified.

The specimen sequenced was PBMCs. The source is a human donor in good health. This sequence joins TRBV9 and TRBJ2-1, with 8 bases fitting TRBD2. DNA for the CDR3: TGTGCCAGCACCCGGGGGGGGTCGAGCTCCTACAATGAGCAGTTCTTC. Translation: CASTRGGSSSYNEQFF.